The 20 T cell receptor beta chains below were found in one sample sequenced in a study of tumor and adjacent non-tumor tissue in lung cancer. This sample's RNA came from whole unsorted tissue. More than 3 cm separated this lung sample from the edge of the tumor. A modified ARM-PCR protocol with three rounds of nested PCR amplified TCRbeta. One entry per CDR3 protein, called by TCRdb with MiXCR from the multiplex PCR reads. The sample consists of over 100,000 distinct CDR3 sequences, about 61% of them appearing once. The sequenced sample was distant non-tumor lung tissue. These receptors all stem from a man in his fifties or sixties with non-small cell lung cancer.

This clonotype was picked up one time. Mismatch with germline at one junction end may stem from a read error. The chain couples TRBV6-6 to TRBJ2-3, with 7 bases matching TRBD1. CDR3 length: 17 amino acids. CDR1 MNHNY and CDR2 SVGAGI come from the germline V gene (reference sequence). This CDR3 is CDSRPYRGTVSTDTQYF. The CDR3 nucleotides read TGTGACAGCAGGCCATACAGGGGCACGGTGAGCACAGATACGCAGTATTTT.

The chain carries TRBV29-1 and TRBJ2-1, with 15 bases that match TRBD2. CDR1 and CDR2 (germline): SQVTM, ANQGSEA. V was pared by 8 bases and J by 3 bases, with 8 bases of the junction left unmatched. The CDR3 runs to 16 residues. CDR3: CSIRTSGRDFYNEQFF. The DNA for the CDR3 is TGCAGCATCCGGACTAGCGGGAGGGACTTCTACAATGAGCAGTTCTTC.

About this clonotype: Germline and junction disagree at one end, which may indicate a read error. This chain connects TRBV11-2 to TRBJ2-1; 7 nucleotides line up with TRBD2. From germline, CDR1 is SGHAT and CDR2 FQNNGV. The length of the CDR3 is 19 residues. This chain's CDR3 is CDSSLYGLVGGSNYNEQFF. DNA for the CDR3: TGTGACAGCAGCTTATATGGACTAGTGGGGGGGAGTAACTACAATGAGCAGTTCTTC.

On this clonotype: A read error may produce the germline difference seen at one junction end. V is TRBV6-2 or TRBV6-3 and J is TRBJ2-7, with D possibly being TRBD2 (6 bases). CDR1 and CDR2 from the germline V gene are MNHEY and SVGEGT. The CDR3 runs 13 residues. This chain's CDR3 is CASGSGVTYKQYF. CDR3 bases: TGCGCCAGCGGGTCGGGAGTTACCTACAAGCAGTACTTC.

A word on this clonotype: This may be a read error, as it is one base from a much larger clone. The chain employs TRBV20-1 and TRBJ1-1; no clear D gene. The CDR3 spans 12 residues. Trimming removed 2 bases from V and 3 bases from J, with 7 bases in between. Germline lookup yields CDR1 DFQATT and CDR2 SNEGSKA (reference sequence). CDR3 residues: CSARIGDTEAFF. The CDR3 region has the DNA TGCAGTGCTAGAATCGGGGACACTGAAGCTTTCTTT.

There are many counts of this clonotype. The V and J genes are TRBV12-3 or TRBV12-4 and TRBJ1-2; D might be TRBD1 (5 bases). This CDR3 has 13 amino acids. V lost 2 bases to trimming and J lost 2 bases, with 6 bases between them. CDR3 protein: CASSLRGNYGYTF. CDR3 nucleotide sequence: TGTGCCAGCAGTTTAAGGGGAAACTATGGCTACACCTTC.

Details on this clonotype: The conserved phenylalanine or tryptophan is not found at the CDR3 terminus, so this likely reflects a read error. The CDR3 spells CAISESWFSGTEAFY. The CDR3 DNA reads TGTGCCATCAGTGAGTCATGGTTCTCGGGCACTGAAGCTTTCTAT. V usage is TRBV10-3 and J usage is TRBJ1-1; unclear D gene. The germline V gene has CDR1 ENHRY and CDR2 SYGVKD. V lost 0 bases to trimming and J lost 4 bases, with 12 bases between them. This CDR3 is 15 amino acids long.

Concerning this clonotype itself: A much larger clone lies one base from this, so it may be a read error. The chain uses TRBV28 and TRBJ1-5; perhaps TRBD1 as D (6 bases). The J call may not be correct, given that the DNA end is closer to TRBJ2-3. There are 13 residues in the CDR3. Per germline, CDR1 MDHEN and CDR2 SYDVKM. The CDR3 here is CASSGVRGQPQYF. The CDR3 bases are TGTGCCAGCAGTGGAGTCAGGGGTCAGCCCCAGTATTTT.

With respect to this clonotype: A clone one base away is much larger, so this may be a read error. The chain is built from TRBV20-1 and TRBJ2-1, with 11 positions matching TRBD1. Losses at the gene ends were 6 bases for V and 7 bases for J; bases not matched to a gene: 8. Germline values: CDR1 DFQATT, CDR2 SNEGSKA (reference sequence). The CDR3 is 14 residues long. This CDR3 is CSASGQGALNEQFF. As DNA, the CDR3 is TGCAGTGCCTCCGGACAGGGGGCTTTGAATGAGCAGTTCTTC.

The genes are TRBV29-1 and TRBJ2-1, with a tentative D call TRBD2 (5 bases). CDR1 and CDR2 (germline): SQVTM, ANQGSEA. This CDR3 has 16 amino acids. The CDR3 reads CSMESLAPSSYNEQFF. CDR3 in DNA: TGCAGTATGGAATCTCTAGCCCCGAGCTCCTACAATGAGCAGTTCTTC.

This clonotype was counted many times. The genes are TRBV6-1 and TRBJ2-4; D is possibly TRBD1 (5 bases). The CDR3 is made up of 15 amino acids. The germline V gene encodes CDR1 MNHNS and CDR2 SASEGT. V lost 3 bases and J lost 0, with 9 bases in between. CDR3 coding DNA: TGTGCCAGCAGTGAGGACATTTTAGCCAAAAACATTCAGTACTTC. Translating it yields CASSEDILAKNIQYF.

In the case of this clonotype: As the CDR3 is not closed by the conserved phenylalanine or tryptophan, this likely results from a read error. This chain links TRBV6-5 with TRBJ2-2; no definite D call. The CDR3 is made up of 15 amino acids. Germline V gene data show CDR1 as MNHEY and CDR2 as SVGAGI. DNA of the CDR3: TGTCCCGGCAGTTCCCAGAACATGGTCACCGGGGAGCTGTTTTAT. Encoded protein: CPGSSQNMVTGELFY.

Remarks on this clonotype: A much larger clone differs by one base, so this may be a read error. The J gene is TRBJ2-5, the V gene TRBV5-1; 7 positions match TRBD1. The CDR3 is 14 amino acids. Germline CDR1 SGHRS, CDR2 YFSETQ. V was clipped by 4 bases and J by 4 bases; unmatched bases: 7. CDR3 sequence reads: CASSEGTVRETQYF. The CDR3 bases are TGCGCCAGCAGCGAGGGGACAGTGAGAGAGACCCAGTACTTC.

In regard to this clonotype: A read error may account for a junction end that differs from germline. The J gene is TRBJ1-2, the V gene TRBV11-2, with D maybe TRBD1 (5 bases). The CDR3 has 15 amino acids. Germline values: CDR1 SGHAT, CDR2 FQNNGV. CDR3 coding DNA: TGTGTCAGCAGCAAGAGCCGGGACGGAACCTATGGCTACACCTTC. Translating it yields CVSSKSRDGTYGYTF. Drawing the rest from reference TRBV11-2 and TRBJ1-2, the complete variable domain is EAGVAQSPRYKIIEKRQSVAFWCNPISGHATLYWYQQILGQGPKLLIQFQNNGVVDDSQLPKDRFSAERLKGVDSTLKIQPAKLEDSAVYLCVSSKSRDGTYGYTFGSGTRLTVV.

This rearrangement joins TRBV12-3 or TRBV12-4 to TRBJ2-2; TRBD1 might be the D (6 bases). CDR3 length: 14 residues. V gave up 6 bases and J gave up 9 bases, with 17 bases separating them. CDR3 residues: CASSRGRDARELFF. CDR3 nucleotides: TGTGCCAGCAGCAGGGGTCGTGACGCCAGGGAGCTGTTTTTT.

V gene TRBV12-3 or TRBV12-4 combines with J gene TRBJ2-2; perhaps TRBD2 as D (6 bases). V lost 6 bases, J lost 7 bases, and 18 bases lay in between. This CDR3 is built from 15 residues. CDR3 loop: CASRWGSGYVGELFF. The CDR3 region has the DNA TGTGCCAGCAGGTGGGGTAGCGGCTACGTCGGGGAGCTGTTTTTT.

Comments on this clonotype: Given a much more abundant clone one base away, this may be a read error. The chain employs TRBV5-6 and TRBJ2-1, with D perhaps being TRBD1 or TRBD2 (5 bases each). The CDR3 spans 16 residues. V shed 2 bases and J shed 7 bases, with 19 bases lying between them. The germline gives CDR1 SGHDT, CDR2 YYEEEE. CDR3 in amino acids: CASSFPGKGVTNEQFF. CDR3 sequence (DNA): TGTGCCAGCAGCTTCCCCGGGAAAGGGGTGACAAATGAGCAGTTCTTC.

V and J are TRBV5-1 and TRBJ2-3; TRBD2 agrees at 10 bases. The CDR3 consists of 16 residues. Germline V lookup: CDR1 SGHRS, CDR2 YFSETQ. V gave up 4 bases and J gave up 0 bases; unmatched junction bases: 5. The DNA for the CDR3 is TGCGCCAGCAGCATTGCTAGCGGGGGTAGCACAGATACGCAGTATTTT. It is translated as CASSIASGGSTDTQYF.

On this clonotype: One junction end disagrees with the germline gene, perhaps due to a read error. The V call is TRBV6-5, the J call TRBJ1-6; the D gene is possibly TRBD1 (6 bases). Germline V CDR1 and CDR2: MNHEY, SVGAGI. The CDR3 runs to 12 residues. The CDR3 nucleotides are TGCGCGGCGGGGGCTGATGGCTCATCCCTCCACTTT. Translated, it gives CAAGADGSSLHF.

As for this clonotype: A much larger clone lies a single base off, so this may be a read error. The chain couples TRBV20-1 to TRBJ1-2; D is unclear. V lost 7 bases and J 4 bases, leaving 13 bases between the germline ends. Germline values: CDR1 DFQATT, CDR2 SNEGSKA (reference sequence). The CDR3 is 12 residues long. The CDR3 DNA is TGCAGTGATACTAAAACCAGCTATGGCTACACCTTC. Translated: CSDTKTSYGYTF.